The T cell receptor beta chain under discussion was sequenced for a study of blood T cell repertoires in COVID-19. Across the whole study: Collection of acute and convalescent COVID-19 samples took place in the United States, Italy and Spain. PBMCs, B-cell-depleted T cells, or T cells were the source of the cDNA or gDNA that made up the material.

In the authors' methods: How many nucleated cells were present was estimated from reference gene primer amplification. Generated by immunoSEQ multiplex PCR, the TCRdb table keeps only in-frame clones and is missing some. D and trimming were read from the DNA, whereas the V and J calls and clone size are those reported in that table. The sample yields tens of thousands of clones, more than 70% seen once. Looked up from germline, CDR1 is MDHEN and CDR2 is SYDVKM. The V segment lost 8 bases and the J segment 3 bases; nucleotides outside the gene matches: 2. CDR3 length equals 13 residues. The clonotype comes from a man over 45 with active COVID-19. Material for sequencing was peripheral blood. The J gene is TRBJ2-2, the V gene TRBV28; 8 positions agree with TRBD1. The CDR3 nucleotides read TGTGCCAGCTACAGGGGGGACACCGGGGAGCTGTTTTTT. Protein product: CASYRGDTGELFF.